The 18 T cell receptor beta chains presented below share a single source sample, sequenced in a study of blood T cell repertoires in COVID-19. Only in-frame clones appear in the TCRdb table, and some are missing; sequencing was by immunoSEQ multiplex PCR. The table shows about 170,000 clones, with about 83% occurring only once. Material: peripheral blood. All receptors come from a woman of 80 years or more with COVID-19, enrolled during active disease.

The V gene is TRBV9, the J gene TRBJ2-1; 9 bases match TRBD2. The CDR3 covers 14 residues. Germline V lookup: CDR1 SGDLS, CDR2 YYNGEE. Trimming removed 2 bases from V and 3 bases from J; junction bases left unmatched: 0. CDR3 loop: CASSVSGSYNEQFF. CDR3 bases: TGTGCCAGCAGCGTTAGCGGGAGCTACAATGAGCAGTTCTTC.

The V gene is TRBV11-2, the J gene TRBJ2-7; no definite D call. Germline CDR1 and CDR2: SGHAT and FQNNGV. CDR3 length equals 14 residues. V was shortened by 2 bases and J by 2 bases, with 10 bases between the two germline ends. The CDR3 region is CASSLLPGAYEQYF. The CDR3 DNA reads TGTGCCAGCAGCTTATTACCTGGAGCCTACGAGCAGTACTTC.

The chain employs TRBV30 and TRBJ1-6; tentative D call: TRBD1 (5 bases). There are 14 residues in the CDR3. Trimming shortened V by 6 bases and J by 10 bases, and 19 bases separated the two germline ends. Germline V CDR1 and CDR2: GTSNPN, SVGIG (reference sequence). DNA of the CDR3: TGTGCCTGTCCACATACCGGGGGTGGGTCACCCCTCCACTTT. Protein product: CACPHTGGGSPLHF.

This rearrangement joins TRBV6-4 to TRBJ1-2; 8 positions agree with TRBD1. In germline, CDR1 is MRHNA, CDR2 SNTAGT. CDR3 length: 16 amino acids. With V trimmed by 6 bases and J by 7 bases, 16 bases remained unmatched. CDR3 amino acids: CASSLEQGALRGGYTF. The CDR3, as DNA: TGTGCCAGCAGCCTGGAGCAGGGGGCCCTCCGGGGTGGCTACACCTTC.

The chain combines TRBV3-1 (or the pseudogene TRBV3-2) with TRBJ2-1; a weak D match, TRBD2 (7 bases). With 6 bases removed from V and 1 base from J, the gap between germline ends came to 10 bases. This CDR3 region has 14 residues. From germline, CDR1 is LGHDT and CDR2 YNNKEL (reference sequence). CDR3 amino acids: CASRRGGSYNEQFF. As DNA, the CDR3 is TGTGCCAGCAGGAGGGGGGGTTCCTACAATGAGCAGTTCTTC.

The chain carries TRBV5-1 and TRBJ2-5; D possibly corresponds to TRBD1 (6 bases). Deletions cut 2 bases from V and 5 bases from J, with 16 bases between. CDR1 is SGHRS and CDR2 is YFSETQ in the germline V gene. The CDR3 is 15 amino acids. As DNA, the CDR3 is TGCGCCAGCAGCTTACAGGGATCCGAGTCGGAGACCCAGTACTTC. Protein sequence: CASSLQGSESETQYF. The full variable domain, rest sourced from reference TRBV5-1 and TRBJ2-5, is KAGVTQTPRYLIKTRGQQVTLSCSPISGHRSVSWYQQTPGQGLQFLFEYFSETQRNKGNFPGRFSGRQFSNSRSEMNVSTLELGDSALYLCASSLQGSESETQYFGPGTRLLVL.

The chain carries TRBV28 and TRBJ1-6; 10 bases agree with TRBD1. The V segment lost 6 bases and the J segment 10 bases; nucleotides outside the gene matches: 6. The CDR3 runs to 14 residues. The germline V gene has CDR1 MDHEN and CDR2 SYDVKM. The CDR3 loop reads CASSSGTGVSPLHF. DNA of the CDR3: TGTGCCAGCAGCTCCGGGACAGGGGTGTCACCCCTCCACTTT. The full variable domain, in which reference TRBV28 and TRBJ1-6 provide the parts outside the CDR3, is DVKVTQSSRYLVKRTGEKVFLECVQDMDHENMFWYRQDPGLGLRLIYFSYDVKMKEKGDIPEGYSVSREKKERFSLILESASTNQTSMYLCASSSGTGVSPLHFGNGTRLTVT.

Concerning this clone: One junction end disagrees with the germline gene, perhaps due to a read error. The rearrangement joins TRBV3-1 (or the pseudogene TRBV3-2) to TRBJ1-1; no clear D. The germline V gene has CDR1 LGHDT and CDR2 YNNKEL (reference sequence). The CDR3 covers 13 residues. The CDR3 region has the DNA TGTGCCAGCAGCTCAAACATTGGCCGTTTTCGTATCTTT. This sequence encodes CASSSNIGRFRIF.

Concerning this clone: The sample has other DNA sequences that encode this CDR3 too. The gene calls are TRBV27 and TRBJ2-2; D remains unclear. Looked up from germline, CDR1 is MNHEY and CDR2 is SMNVEV (reference sequence). This CDR3 is 14 amino acids long. Trimming shortened V by 3 bases and J by 1 base, and 6 bases separated the two germline ends. CDR3 region: CASSFFWNTGELFF. CDR3 in DNA: TGTGCCAGCAGTTTTTTCTGGAACACCGGGGAGCTGTTTTTT.

The rearrangement links TRBV9 to TRBJ2-5; 13 nucleotides agree with TRBD2. V dropped 0 bases and J dropped 1; count of bases not matched to a gene: 3. Germline V CDR1 and CDR2: SGDLS, YYNGEE. The CDR3 contains 17 residues. Written as DNA, the CDR3 is TGTGCCAGCAGCGTAGGGAGACTAGCGGGGGGCCAAGAGACCCAGTACTTC. It yields the protein CASSVGRLAGGQETQYF.

The chain carries TRBV10-3 and TRBJ1-3; the match to TRBD1 covers 7 bases. The CDR3 covers 14 residues. Germline V CDR1 and CDR2: ENHRY, SYGVKD. V lost 7 bases to trimming and J lost 4 bases; unmatched junction nucleotides: 7. CDR3 in amino acids: CAITPDREGNTIYF. DNA for the CDR3: TGTGCCATCACCCCAGACAGGGAAGGAAACACCATATATTTT.

The chain combines TRBV5-4 with TRBJ2-3; D might be TRBD2 (5 bases). The V and J ends lost 10 bases and 0 bases respectively, with 15 bases between them. Per the germline V gene, CDR1 is SGHNT and CDR2 is YYREEE (reference sequence). This CDR3 has 14 residues. CDR3 loop: CAGKRTVSTDTQYF. The CDR3 DNA sequence: TGTGCCGGTAAACGGACTGTTAGCACAGATACGCAGTATTTT.

The V call is TRBV7-8, the J call TRBJ1-5, with no clear D. V was cut by 5 bases and J by 6 bases, with 11 bases left in between. CDR1 is SGHVS and CDR2 is FQNEAQ in the germline V gene. This CDR3 is built from 13 residues. The chain's CDR3 is CASSPSEVQPQHF. CDR3 coding DNA: TGTGCCAGCAGCCCCTCGGAGGTTCAGCCCCAGCATTTT.

CDR3 sequence: CASSLVVSGLSSYEQYF. CDR3 in DNA: TGTGCCAGCAGCTTAGTGGTTAGCGGGCTGAGCTCCTACGAGCAGTACTTC. V usage is TRBV7-2 and J usage is TRBJ2-7; the match to TRBD2 covers 7 bases. The V segment lost 1 base and the J segment 0 bases; nucleotides outside the gene matches: 9. The CDR3 extends over 17 amino acids. Germline V gene data show CDR1 as SGHTA and CDR2 as FQGNSA.

This sequence joins TRBV5-1 and TRBJ2-6, with D perhaps matching TRBD2 (6 bases). The germline V gene has CDR1 SGHRS and CDR2 YFSETQ. The V and J ends lost 3 bases and 0 bases respectively, with 16 bases between them. The CDR3 sequence is 18 residues long. CDR3 nucleotide sequence: TGCGCCAGCAGCTGGACTACGGGCGCGCGCTCTGGGGCCAACGTCCTGACTTTC. Translating it yields CASSWTTGARSGANVLTF.

The rearrangement links TRBV12-1 to TRBJ2-7; the table's D gene call, TRBD2, was not cross checked with the DNA. TRBV12-1 is assigned pseudogene status. This CDR3 comprises 14 residues. Here the CDR3 DNA reads TGTGCCAGCAGCTCCGGGACTGCCGCCTACGAGCAGTACTTC. Its protein product is CASSSGTAAYEQYF.

The J gene is TRBJ2-3, the V gene TRBV7-6, with TRBD2 identical over 9 bases. The CDR3 runs to 18 residues. V dropped 0 bases and J dropped 2; count of bases not matched to a gene: 9. Looked up from germline, CDR1 is SGHVS and CDR2 is FNYEAQ. CDR3 sequence (DNA): TGTGCCAGCAGCTTAGCGATGGGGCTAGCGGGAAACACAGATACGCAGTATTTT. It translates to CASSLAMGLAGNTDTQYF.

This chain uses TRBV5-1 with TRBJ2-3, with D perhaps matching TRBD2 (5 bases). In germline, CDR1 is SGHRS, CDR2 YFSETQ. This CDR3 contains 14 residues. The ends were cut back, 1 base at V and 2 bases at J, with 8 bases in the middle. The CDR3 here is CASSLSGPTDTQYF. The CDR3 nucleotides read TGCGCCAGCAGCTTGAGCGGCCCCACAGATACGCAGTATTTT.